The source of this T cell receptor (beta chain) is a study of blood T cell repertoires in COVID-19. As for the study in general: From the United States, Italy and Spain came samples of acute and convalescent COVID-19. The cDNA or gDNA used as material had been derived from T cells, B-cell-depleted T cells, or PBMCs.

In the source study's methods: Estimated nucleated cell counts came from reference gene primer amplification. Libraries were prepared by immunoSEQ multiplex PCR; TCRdb keeps only in-frame clonotypes and omits some of them. V and J calls and clone size follow that table, whereas D and trimming were derived from the DNA. The sample holds approximately 300,000 clones, roughly 84% seen once. The CDR3 spans 13 residues. J lost 5 bases, V lost 4 bases, and 0 bases had no gene match. In germline, CDR1 is SQVTM, CDR2 ANQGSEA. Seattle researchers signed up patients amid active infection and tracked them longitudinally.

Sequencing was carried out using peripheral blood. This chain uses TRBV29-1 with TRBJ2-3; TRBD2 matches 13 bases. The TCR originated in a human donor with COVID-19, enrolled during active disease. The donor label of this sample is uncertain. The CDR3 spells CSVGTSGRDTQYF. DNA for the CDR3: TGCAGCGTTGGGACTAGCGGGAGAGATACGCAGTATTTT.